What follows are 29 T cell receptor beta chains derived from one specimen sequenced in a study of immune evolution from preneoplasia to lung adenocarcinoma. The repertoire was sequenced with immunoSEQ multiplex PCR; TCRdb's copy has only in-frame clones and lacks some. Of some 4,200 clones listed, 77% are singletons. Material for sequencing was FFPE lung adenocarcinoma in situ tissue. The origin of the receptors is a person between 60 and 79 years old with lung adenocarcinoma.

This clone was counted only a few times. V gene TRBV9 combines with J gene TRBJ2-3; TRBD2 matches 10 bases. The CDR3 is 16 amino acids. Looked up from germline, CDR1 is SGDLS and CDR2 is YYNGEE. Trimming at V came to 10 bases and at J to 3 bases, leaving 14 bases not matched to a gene. CDR3 nucleotides: TGTGCCGCGGCGGATTCAAGCGGGGGGGCTACAGATACGCAGTATTTT. Its translation is CAAADSSGGATDTQYF.

V and J are TRBV7-3 and TRBJ1-6, with D tentatively TRBD1 (5 bases). The CDR3 consists of 16 residues. Trimming removed 1 base from V and 4 bases from J, with 11 bases in between. Germline loops: CDR1 SGHTA, CDR2 FQGTGA. CDR3 in DNA: TGTGCCAGCAGCTTAAAAAGGGGTCTGTATAATTCACCCCTCCACTTT. Its translation is CASSLKRGLYNSPLHF. The full variable domain, with the rest looked up from reference TRBV7-3 and TRBJ1-6, is GAGVSQTPSNKVTEKGKYVELRCDPISGHTALYWYRQSLGQGPEFLIYFQGTGAADDSGLPNDRFFAVRPEGSVSTLKIQRTERGDSAVYLCASSLKRGLYNSPLHFGNGTRLTVT.

The J gene is TRBJ2-1, the V gene TRBV15; 8 nucleotides align to TRBD1. The CDR3 is 13 residues long. V trimming: 7 bases; J trimming: 8 bases; junction bases outside the gene matches: 7. In germline, CDR1 is LNHNV, CDR2 YYDKDF (reference sequence). Here the CDR3 DNA reads TGTGCCACCAACCAGGACAGGGCATATGAGCAGTTCTTC. Its protein is CATNQDRAYEQFF.

This clone was seen a handful of times. This chain links TRBV5-4 with TRBJ2-1; TRBD2 aligns across 13 bases. CDR1 is SGHNT, CDR2 YYREEE, per germline (reference sequence). This CDR3 has 15 amino acids. V dropped 3 bases and J dropped 8; count of bases not matched to a gene: 5. The CDR3 protein is CASSSLAGGSHEQFF. The DNA for the CDR3 is TGTGCCAGCAGCTCACTAGCGGGGGGGTCCCATGAGCAGTTCTTC.

The chain combines TRBV5-1 with TRBJ1-5, with 8 bases fitting TRBD1. Germline CDR1 reads SGHRS; CDR2 reads YFSETQ. Germline trimming cut 4 bases from V and 7 bases from J; bases unmatched to any gene: 7. The CDR3 contains 14 residues. This CDR3 reads CASSRDSGGQPQHF. The CDR3 DNA reads as TGCGCCAGCAGCCGAGATTCAGGGGGCCAGCCCCAGCATTTT.

The J gene is TRBJ1-1, the V gene TRBV7-9, with TRBD1 matching over 8 bases. Germline CDR1 and CDR2: SEHNR and FQNEAQ (reference sequence). After removal of 2 bases from V and 2 bases from J, the junction contained 10 bases not matched to a gene. The CDR3 totals 17 residues. The CDR3 coding sequence is TGTGCCAGCAGCTTATCGCGTCCAGGGGGCGTCAACACTGAAGCTTTCTTT. It specifies CASSLSRPGGVNTEAFF.

This clone was seen a single time. This chain joins TRBV4-3 and TRBJ1-4; the D is unclear. The germline V gene has CDR1 LGHNA and CDR2 YSLEER. V dropped 3 bases and J dropped 0 bases, with 8 bases sitting between them. The CDR3 runs to 15 residues. For the CDR3, the DNA is TGCGCCAGCAGCCAGCATGATGCAACTAATGAAAAACTGTTTTTT. Translating gives CASSQHDATNEKLFF.

The V and J genes are TRBV18 and TRBJ1-2, with D uncertain. Trimming took 3 bases from V and 2 from J, leaving 13 bases between them. Germline CDR1 is KGHSH and CDR2 is LQKENI. The CDR3 contains 15 residues. CDR3 loop: CASSPPGRGNYGYTF. The CDR3 region has the DNA TGTGCCAGCTCACCCCCCGGACGGGGAAACTATGGCTACACCTTC. The full variable domain, its missing parts supplied by reference TRBV18 and TRBJ1-2, is NAGVMQNPRHLVRRRGQEARLRCSPMKGHSHVYWYRQLPEEGLKFMVYLQKENIIDESGMPKERFSAEFPKEGPSILRIQQVVRGDSAAYFCASSPPGRGNYGYTFGSGTRLTVV.

This chain links TRBV5-6 with TRBJ2-1; D unclear. The CDR3 has 13 residues. V lost 3 bases to trimming and J lost 5 bases, with 9 bases between them. CDR1 SGHDT and CDR2 YYEEEE come from the germline V gene. The chain's CDR3 is CASSYDQNNEQFF. The CDR3 coding sequence is TGTGCCAGCAGCTACGACCAGAACAATGAGCAGTTCTTC.

This chain uses TRBV14 with TRBJ1-1; D is possibly TRBD1 (5 bases). The germline V and J ends were trimmed by 5 bases and 0 bases, with 19 bases remaining between them. This CDR3 spans 17 amino acids. In germline, CDR1 is SGHDN, CDR2 FVKESK. CDR3 coding DNA: TGTGCCAGCAGCTCGGGGGGAGGGCTGGGGATGAACACTGAAGCTTTCTTT. Residues: CASSSGGGLGMNTEAFF.

This clone was counted between two and nine times. The V call is TRBV28, the J call TRBJ1-6; D may be TRBD1 (6 bases). Trimming shortened V by 6 bases and J by 10 bases, and 25 bases separated the two germline ends. This CDR3 spans 17 amino acids. Germline V gene lookup returns CDR1 MDHEN and CDR2 SYDVKM. Written as DNA, the CDR3 is TGTGCCAGCAGCTCCGAGCGGCTACAGGGAACGGGGTCACCCCTCCACTTT. Protein: CASSSERLQGTGSPLHF.

The chain carries TRBV5-1 and TRBJ2-1; TRBD2 matches at 8 bases. The ends lost 0 bases at V and 3 bases at J; junction bases unmatched: 5. The CDR3 has 16 amino acids. In germline, CDR1 is SGHRS, CDR2 YFSETQ. CDR3 in DNA: TGCGCCAGCAGCTTGGTTAGCGGGGAAAACTACAATGAGCAGTTCTTC. Protein product: CASSLVSGENYNEQFF.

The rearrangement links TRBV7-2 to TRBJ2-2; 8 nucleotides agree with TRBD2. Trimming at V came to 4 bases and at J to 4 bases, leaving 5 bases not matched to a gene. The CDR3 runs to 15 residues. Germline CDR1 and CDR2: SGHTA and FQGNSA. CDR3 sequence reads: CASSSGGAGTGELFF. The CDR3 DNA sequence: TGTGCCAGCAGCTCCGGGGGGGCGGGCACCGGGGAGCTGTTTTTT.

This rearrangement joins TRBV7-3 to TRBJ2-2; 7 bases line up with TRBD2. There are 16 residues in the CDR3. V shed 2 bases and J 4 bases; nucleotides not matched to a gene: 7. Germline V gives CDR1 SGHTA, CDR2 FQGTGA. CDR3 region: CASSLSGGGATGELFF. The CDR3 bases are TGTGCCAGCAGCTTATCGGGCGGGGGTGCCACCGGGGAGCTGTTTTTT. The full variable domain, completed using reference TRBV7-3 and TRBJ2-2, is GAGVSQTPSNKVTEKGKYVELRCDPISGHTALYWYRQSLGQGPEFLIYFQGTGAADDSGLPNDRFFAVRPEGSVSTLKIQRTERGDSAVYLCASSLSGGGATGELFFGEGSRLTVL.

This sequence joins TRBV11-2 and TRBJ2-1; 7 positions match TRBD1. The germline V gene has CDR1 SGHAT and CDR2 FQNNGV. The CDR3 totals 16 residues. V was pared by 5 bases and J by 0 bases, with 7 bases of the junction left unmatched. CDR3 loop: CASSLYPGGSYNEQFF. DNA of the CDR3: TGTGCCAGCAGCCTCTATCCAGGGGGCTCCTACAATGAGCAGTTCTTC.

CDR3 nucleotide sequence: TGTGCCTGGACTCCTACTAGCGCCGCGCGGGAGACCCAGTACTTC. Amino acids: CAWTPTSAARETQYF. The chain links TRBV30 to TRBJ2-5; 7 nucleotides line up with TRBD2. The CDR3 sequence is 15 residues long. CDR1 GTSNPN and CDR2 SVGIG come from the germline V gene (reference sequence). V gave up 4 bases and J gave up 5 bases; unmatched junction bases: 13.

V and J are TRBV27 and TRBJ2-5; the match to TRBD1 covers 7 bases. V was pared by 5 bases and J by 3 bases, with 9 bases of the junction left unmatched. The CDR3 loop spans 15 amino acids. Germline CDR1 is MNHEY and CDR2 is SMNVEV (reference sequence). The CDR3 reads CASSLLGGQEETQYF. The CDR3 DNA is TGTGCCAGCAGTCTCCTGGGCGGACAGGAAGAGACCCAGTACTTC.

This rearrangement joins TRBV7-2 to TRBJ2-7; 7 bases are a match to TRBD1. Germline trimming cut 5 bases from V and 9 bases from J; bases unmatched to any gene: 19. The CDR3 is 16 residues long. From germline, CDR1 is SGHTA and CDR2 FQGNSA. CDR3 sequence reads: CASSLGGAGGSFGQYF. CDR3 sequence (DNA): TGTGCCAGCAGCCTGGGTGGGGCAGGGGGAAGTTTTGGGCAGTACTTC. Combining the CDR3 with reference TRBV7-2 and TRBJ2-7 gives the whole variable domain GAGVSQSPSNKVTEKGKDVELRCDPISGHTALYWYRQSLGQGLEFLIYFQGNSAPDKSGLPSDRFSAERTGGSVSTLTIQRTQQEDSAVYLCASSLGGAGGSFGQYFGPGTRLTVT.

Relative to its sample, this clone is large. This rearrangement joins TRBV18 to TRBJ2-7; D unclear. Trimming shortened V by 0 bases and J by 7 bases, and 10 bases separated the two germline ends. The CDR3 totals 13 residues. Germline loops: CDR1 KGHSH, CDR2 LQKENI. The CDR3 DNA follows: TGTGCCAGCTCACCACCGTCAGCGCGTGAGCAGTACTTC. It specifies CASSPPSAREQYF.

V usage is TRBV11-3 and J usage is TRBJ2-7; D uncertain. The V and J ends lost 1 base and 0 bases respectively, with 7 bases between them. Germline CDR1 and CDR2: SGHNT and YENEEA. This CDR3 comprises 14 residues. This CDR3 reads CASSLAGSSYEQYF. The CDR3 DNA reads TGTGCCAGCAGCTTAGCTGGCAGCTCCTACGAGCAGTACTTC. Full variable domain (outside the CDR3, taken from reference TRBV11-3 and TRBJ2-7): EAGVVQSPRYKIIEKKQPVAFWCNPISGHNTLYWYLQNLGQGPELLIRYENEEAVDDSQLPKDRFSAERLKGVDSTLKIQPAELGDSAVYLCASSLAGSSYEQYFGPGTRLTVT.

This clone has a handful of counts. The rearrangement uses TRBV2 and TRBJ1-1; 7 bases agree with TRBD1. After removal of 6 bases from V and 0 bases from J, the junction contained 1 base not matched to a gene. The CDR3 covers 13 residues. The germline V gene encodes CDR1 SNHLY and CDR2 FYNNEI. The CDR3 here is CASRGQLNTEAFF. The CDR3 region has the DNA TGTGCCAGCAGGGGACAGTTGAACACTGAAGCTTTCTTT.

The CDR3 DNA sequence: TGTGCCAGTAGTATAGCCCCCAGGGTGGGCACTGAAGCTTTCTTT. Protein: CASSIAPRVGTEAFF. The gene calls are TRBV19 and TRBJ1-1, with a tentative D call TRBD1 (5 bases). In germline, CDR1 is LNHDA, CDR2 SQIVND (reference sequence). CDR3 length equals 15 residues. V lost 1 base to trimming and J lost 4 bases, with 13 bases between them.

This clone was detected a few times. The rearrangement uses TRBV10-3 and TRBJ1-6, with 11 bases fitting TRBD1. This CDR3 contains 17 residues. Germline CDR1 ENHRY, CDR2 SYGVKD. The ends lost 2 bases at V and 7 bases at J; junction bases unmatched: 7. CDR3 sequence: CAISEGTGGTGNSPLHF. CDR3 bases: TGTGCCATCAGTGAGGGGACAGGGGGTACCGGGAATTCACCCCTCCACTTT.

In this sample, this clone turned up once. The rearrangement uses TRBV4-1 and TRBJ1-2; a possible D gene is TRBD1 (5 bases). There are 15 residues in the CDR3. The V end was cut by 7 bases, the J end by 0 bases, with 15 bases between. Germline V gene lookup returns CDR1 MGHRA and CDR2 YSYEKL. The CDR3 loop is CASTLTAGPNYGYTF. CDR3 DNA: TGCGCCAGCACCCTGACAGCAGGTCCTAACTATGGCTACACCTTC.

The V and J genes are TRBV7-2 and TRBJ2-7; perhaps TRBD1 as D (6 bases). V dropped 5 bases and J dropped 9 bases, with 14 bases sitting between them. The CDR3 length is 12 residues. Germline V gives CDR1 SGHTA, CDR2 FQGNSA. CDR3 sequence reads: CASSGLGASQYF. The CDR3 coding sequence is TGTGCCAGCAGCGGGTTGGGGGCCTCGCAGTACTTC.

The chain couples TRBV7-6 to TRBJ1-3, with D possibly being TRBD1 (5 bases). The germline V gene encodes CDR1 SGHVS and CDR2 FNYEAQ. V gave up 2 bases and J gave up 3 bases, with 8 bases separating them. CDR3 size: 14 residues. CDR3: CASSLQGSGNTIYF. As DNA, the CDR3 is TGTGCCAGCAGCTTACAGGGAAGTGGAAACACCATATATTTT.

The J gene is TRBJ2-7, the V gene TRBV5-1, with 8 bases aligning to TRBD2. Germline-derived CDR1 and CDR2 are SGHRS and YFSETQ. The CDR3 runs 16 residues. Losses at the gene ends were 2 bases for V and 6 bases for J; bases not matched to a gene: 13. CDR3 DNA: TGCGCCAGCAGCTTTGACCTTGGCGGGGGGTACGCCGAGCAGTACTTC. The encoded protein is CASSFDLGGGYAEQYF.

J is TRBJ1-5 and V is TRBV2; 9 bases are a match to TRBD1. With 6 bases clipped from V and 1 base from J, the junction kept 4 bases outside the gene matches. The CDR3 is made up of 15 amino acids. Germline-derived CDR1 and CDR2 are SNHLY and FYNNEI. CDR3 bases: TGTGCCAGCAGCGTCGGGACAGGGAGCAATCAGCCCCAGCATTTT. It specifies CASSVGTGSNQPQHF.

V gene TRBV27 combines with J gene TRBJ1-5, with 11 bases lining up with TRBD1. Germline CDR1 reads MNHEY; CDR2 reads SMNVEV (reference sequence). The V gene end was trimmed by 2 bases and the J gene end by 6 bases; junction bases not matched to a gene: 6. This CDR3 region has 16 residues. CDR3 nucleotide sequence: TGTGCCAGCAGTTTAGGCCGGACAGGGGGCTTTCAGCCCCAGCATTTT. It yields the protein CASSLGRTGGFQPQHF.